The sequence of this T cell receptor beta chain was determined in a study of T-cell reconstitution after alpha-beta-depleted transplantation in children. Trimming cost V 6 bases and J 5 bases, with 11 bases left between them. The CDR3 has 13 amino acids. In germline, CDR1 is MNHNS, CDR2 SASEGT. For TCRbeta, the library was prepared with unique molecular identifiers. MiXCR, applied by TCRdb to the PCR reads, yields one record per CDR3 protein. The sample includes about 500,000 distinct CDR3 sequences, approximately 32% of them seen just once. This rearrangement joins TRBV6-1 to TRBJ1-5; no clear D. The source is a human donor who donated a stem cell graft to a child with aplastic anemia. The sample here was PBMCs from the stem cell graft donor, taken from the stem cell graft. CDR3 residues: CASSRWGDQPQHF. Written as DNA, the CDR3 is TGTGCCAGCAGCCGGTGGGGTGATCAGCCCCAGCATTTT.